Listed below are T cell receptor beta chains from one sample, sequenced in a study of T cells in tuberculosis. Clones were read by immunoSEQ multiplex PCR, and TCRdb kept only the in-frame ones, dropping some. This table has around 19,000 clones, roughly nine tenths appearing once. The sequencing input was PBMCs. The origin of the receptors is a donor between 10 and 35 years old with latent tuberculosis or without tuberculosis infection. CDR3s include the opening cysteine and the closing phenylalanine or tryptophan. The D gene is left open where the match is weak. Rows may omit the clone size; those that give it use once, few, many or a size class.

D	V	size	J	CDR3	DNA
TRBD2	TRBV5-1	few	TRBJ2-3	CASSPLSGGGLTDTQYF	TGCGCCAGCAGCCCCCTAAGCGGGGGGGGCCTTACCGATACGCAGTATTTT
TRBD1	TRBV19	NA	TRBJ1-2	CASRHDRGNGYTF	TGTGCCAGTAGACACGACAGGGGCAATGGCTACACCTTC
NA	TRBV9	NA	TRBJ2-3	CASSPRGGATDTQYF	TGTGCCAGCAGCCCACGAGGGGGGGCAACAGATACGCAGTATTTT
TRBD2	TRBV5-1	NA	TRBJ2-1	CASSPQDSLLAGEFF	TGCGCCAGCAGCCCCCAGGACAGCCTCCTAGCGGGGGAGTTCTTC
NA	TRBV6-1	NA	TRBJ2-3	CASILPSPTDTQYF	TGTGCCAGCATCCTACCGAGCCCCACAGATACGCAGTATTTT
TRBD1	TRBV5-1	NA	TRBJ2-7	CASKPGTGSYEQYF	TGCGCCAGCAAACCCGGGACAGGGTCCTACGAGCAGTACTTC
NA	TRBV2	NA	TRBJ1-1	CASSRRTSNTEAFF	TGTGCCAGCAGCCGCCGGACATCGAACACTGAAGCTTTCTTT
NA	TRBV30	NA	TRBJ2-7	CAWSVHAGVNEQYF	TGTGCCTGGAGTGTACACGCCGGGGTAAACGAGCAGTACTTC
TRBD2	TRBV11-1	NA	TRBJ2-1	CASSHGTSGYNEQFF	TGTGCCAGCAGCCACGGGACTAGCGGTTACAATGAGCAGTTCTTC
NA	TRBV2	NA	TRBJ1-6	CASSPRGSYNSPLHF	TGTGCCAGCAGTCCGAGGGGGTCCTATAATTCACCCCTCCACTTT
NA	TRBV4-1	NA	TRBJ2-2	CASSQEVKFWADGELFF	TGCGCCAGCAGCCAAGAAGTCAAATTCTGGGCCGACGGGGAGCTGTTTTTT
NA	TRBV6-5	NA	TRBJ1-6	CASRLRQTYNSPLHF	TGTGCCAGCAGGCTCAGACAAACTTATAATTCACCCCTCCACTTT
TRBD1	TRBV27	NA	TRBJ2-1	CASSPDRGQGEQFF	TGTGCCAGCAGTCCCGACAGGGGGCAGGGTGAGCAGTTCTTC
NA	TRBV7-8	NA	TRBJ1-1	CASSPRRWGNTEAFF	TGTGCCAGCAGCCCCCGGCGGTGGGGCAACACTGAAGCTTTCTTT
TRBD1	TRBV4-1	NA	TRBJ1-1	CASSLRRTGPRTNTEAFF	TGCGCCAGCAGCCTGAGGAGGACAGGGCCTAGGACGAACACTGAAGCTTTCTTT
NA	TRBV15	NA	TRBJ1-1	CATGRPGTEAFF	TGTGCCACCGGGAGGCCAGGGACTGAAGCTTTCTTT
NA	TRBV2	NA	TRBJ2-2	CASKFRGGSAGELFF	TGTGCCAGCAAGTTCCGGGGAGGATCCGCCGGGGAGCTGTTTTTT
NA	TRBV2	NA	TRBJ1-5	CASSAQGVQPQHF	TGTGCCAGCAGTGCACAGGGCGTCCAGCCCCAGCATTTT
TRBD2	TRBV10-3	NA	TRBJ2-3	CAISINSGVRTDTQYF	TGTGCCATCAGTATTAATAGCGGGGTAAGAACAGATACGCAGTATTTT
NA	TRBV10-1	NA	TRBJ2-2	CASSEGGWKNTGELFF	TGCGCCAGCAGTGAGGGGGGCTGGAAGAACACCGGGGAGCTGTTTTTT
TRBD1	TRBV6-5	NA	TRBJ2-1	CASSYLQGEEQFF	TGTGCCAGCAGTTACTTGCAGGGGGAGGAGCAGTTCTTC
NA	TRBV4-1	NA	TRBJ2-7	CASSQVGRIYEQYF	TGCGCCAGCAGCCAAGTTGGCAGAATCTACGAGCAGTACTTC
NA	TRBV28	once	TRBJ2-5	CASSLKQDQETQYF	TGTGCCAGCAGTTTAAAACAGGACCAAGAGACCCAGTACTTC
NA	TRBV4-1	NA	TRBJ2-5	CASSFQSGLGTQYF	TGCGCCAGCAGTTTCCAGAGCGGTCTCGGGACCCAGTACTTC
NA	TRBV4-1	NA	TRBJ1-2	CASSQGEGRLGGYTF	TGCGCCAGCAGCCAAGGGGAAGGGAGGTTGGGTGGCTACACCTTC
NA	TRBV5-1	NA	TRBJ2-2	CASSLGDSYTGELFF	TGCGCCAGCAGCTTGGGGGACTCATACACCGGGGAGCTGTTTTTT
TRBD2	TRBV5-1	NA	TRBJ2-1	CASSSLAGAPNEQFF	TGCGCCAGCAGCTCACTAGCGGGGGCCCCCAATGAGCAGTTCTTC
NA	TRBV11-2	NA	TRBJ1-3	CASSTSGGVSGNTIYF	TGTGCCAGCAGCACCTCGGGGGGTGTCTCTGGAAACACCATATATTTT
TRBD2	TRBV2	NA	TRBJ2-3	CASRKTGGPADTQYF	TGTGCCAGCAGAAAAACGGGAGGGCCCGCGGATACGCAGTATTTT
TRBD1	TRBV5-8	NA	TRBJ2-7	CASRIGTGRSYEQYF	TGTGCCAGCAGAATTGGGACAGGGAGATCCTACGAGCAGTACTTC
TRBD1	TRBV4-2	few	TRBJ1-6	CASSQEARQGYNSPLHF	TGTGCCAGCAGCCAGGAGGCCCGACAGGGCTATAATTCACCCCTCCACTTT
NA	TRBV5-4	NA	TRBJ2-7	CASSLDVGAAYEQYF	TGTGCCAGCAGCTTGGACGTAGGGGCGGCCTACGAGCAGTACTTC
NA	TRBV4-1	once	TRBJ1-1	CASSLLRGEEAFF	TGCGCCAGCAGCCTTCTCCGGGGGGAGGAAGCTTTCTTT
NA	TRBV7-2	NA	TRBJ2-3	CASSFSSTDTQYF	TGTGCCAGCAGCTTTTCTAGCACAGATACGCAGTATTTT
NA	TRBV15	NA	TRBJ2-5	CATSQRPGQWETQYF	TGTGCCACCAGCCAGAGACCGGGACAATGGGAGACCCAGTACTTC
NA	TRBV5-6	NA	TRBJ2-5	CASSSLPRQGGETQYF	TGTGCCAGCAGCTCACTACCCCGACAGGGAGGCGAGACCCAGTACTTC
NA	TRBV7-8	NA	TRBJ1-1	CASSLQGNTEAFF	TGTGCCAGCAGCTTACAGGGGAACACTGAAGCTTTCTTT
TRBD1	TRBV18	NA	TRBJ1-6	CASSLGQEGSSPLHF	TGTGCCAGCTCACTTGGACAGGAGGGTAGTTCACCCCTCCACTTT
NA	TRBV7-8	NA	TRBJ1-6	CASSLVGSGSPLHF	TGTGCCAGCAGCTTAGTTGGGTCAGGGTCACCCCTCCACTTT
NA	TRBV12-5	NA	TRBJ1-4	CASGLVLDATNEKLFF	TGTGCTAGTGGTTTGGTACTAGACGCAACTAATGAAAAACTGTTTTTT
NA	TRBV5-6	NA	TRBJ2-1	CASSLSGRYNEQFF	TGTGCCAGCAGCTTAAGCGGCAGGTACAATGAGCAGTTCTTC
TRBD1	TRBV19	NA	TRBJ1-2	CASSTSTGGYGYTF	TGTGCCAGTAGTACTTCGACAGGGGGCTACGGCTACACCTTC